This TCR beta chain appears in the sequencing data of a study of cytomegalovirus exposure and HLA in healthy donors. Notes on this clone: The antigen is not known.

PCR employed 60 Vbeta and 13 Jbeta primers. Assay used: immunoSEQ multiplex PCR; TCRdb lists only in-frame clones, some missing. Among about 160,000 clones listed, approximately 77% were seen once. Regarding the study as a whole: Analysis was carried out at a later point, and it linked a missense DCLRE1C variant to TCR beta V- and J-gene trimming.

Sequencing was carried out using PBMCs. This TCR was recovered from a male donor in good health and CMV-seropositive.

CDR3 sequence (DNA): TGCGCCAGAAGCCCCGCGTTCTCCTACAATGAGCAGTTCTTC. It specifies CARSPAFSYNEQFF. The rearrangement links TRBV5-1 to TRBJ2-1, with D unclear. V lost 8 bases to trimming and J lost 0 bases, with 12 bases between them. There are 14 residues in the CDR3. The V gene's germline CDR1 is SGHRS and CDR2 YFSETQ.